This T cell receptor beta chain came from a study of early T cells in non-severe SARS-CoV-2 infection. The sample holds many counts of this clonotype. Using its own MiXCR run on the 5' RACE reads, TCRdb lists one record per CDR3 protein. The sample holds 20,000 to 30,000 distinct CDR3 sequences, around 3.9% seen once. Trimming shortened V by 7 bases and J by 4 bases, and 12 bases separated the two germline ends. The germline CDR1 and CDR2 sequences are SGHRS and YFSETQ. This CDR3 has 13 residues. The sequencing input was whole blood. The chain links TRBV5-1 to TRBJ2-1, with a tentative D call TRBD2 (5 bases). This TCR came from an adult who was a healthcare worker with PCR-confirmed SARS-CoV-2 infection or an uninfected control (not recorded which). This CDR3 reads CASAEDEYNEQFF. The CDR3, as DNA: TGCGCCAGCGCGGAGGACGAGTACAATGAGCAGTTCTTC.